This T cell receptor (beta chain) was retrieved from a study of T cell responses to AZD1222 COVID-19 vaccine. Data came from immunoSEQ multiplex PCR; TCRdb stores just in-frame clones and leaves some out. The sample has roughly 260,000 clones, approximately 93% seen once. This CDR3 has 16 amino acids. Germline lookup yields CDR1 LNHDA and CDR2 SQIVND (reference sequence). Between the trimmed V and J ends, which lost 4 bases and 1 base, there was a span of 11 bases. This clonotype was sampled from an adult in good health. The rearrangement uses TRBV19 and TRBJ1-6; D may be TRBD1 (5 bases). Sequencing used peripheral blood, obtained on day 0 of AZD1222 vaccination. This CDR3 reads CASSTPWGSYNSPLHF. The CDR3 DNA reads TGTGCCAGTAGTACCCCATGGGGGTCCTATAATTCACCCCTCCACTTT.